The 11 T cell receptor beta chains below were found in one sample sequenced in a study of shared clonotypes between healthy human individuals. Clones were sequenced by immunoSEQ multiplex PCR, and TCRdb holds only the in-frame ones, with some missing. The top ten hold more than 1.5% of the sample, which has more than 2 million clones, about 93% seen once. CD8 cells regarded as naive lacked CD45RO, were positively chosen for CCR7, and omitted terminally differentiated effector memory CD45RA+ cells. The sequenced sample was naive CD8+ T cells from PBMCs. The origin of the receptors is a man between 18 and 35 years old in good health. Some clones in this sample may be carry-over from other donors' samples.

Only one count was recorded for this clone. The rearrangement links TRBV30 to TRBJ2-4, with 8 bases identical to TRBD1. Germline CDR1 and CDR2: GTSNPN and SVGIG (reference sequence). With 8 bases clipped from V and 0 bases from J, the junction kept 6 bases outside the gene matches. This CDR3 is built from 14 residues. The CDR3 reads CAGTGPLAKNIQYF. The CDR3 DNA reads as TGTGCCGGGACAGGACCTCTAGCCAAAAACATTCAGTACTTC. The full variable domain, its missing parts supplied by reference TRBV30 and TRBJ2-4, is SQTIHQWPATLVQPVGSPLSLECTVEGTSNPNLYWYRQAAGRGLQLLFYSVGIGQISSEVPQNLSASRPQDRQFILSSKKLLLSDSGFYLCAGTGPLAKNIQYFGAGTRLSVL.

V gene TRBV27 combines with J gene TRBJ2-7; no reliable D call. There are 13 residues in the CDR3. The ends were cut back, 1 base at V and 5 bases at J, with 9 bases in the middle. Germline CDR1 reads MNHEY; CDR2 reads SMNVEV (reference sequence). CDR3 sequence: CASSLYPTNEQYF. In nucleotides, the CDR3 is TGTGCCAGCAGTTTATACCCGACCAACGAGCAGTACTTC.

The chain links TRBV19 to TRBJ2-7; D remains ambiguous. The V end was cut by 3 bases, the J end by 5 bases, with 11 bases between. Per germline, CDR1 LNHDA and CDR2 SQIVND (reference sequence). The CDR3 runs to 13 residues. The CDR3 region has the DNA TGTGCCAGTAGTATTTGGGGTCTCGACGAGCAGTACTTC. Amino acids: CASSIWGLDEQYF.

J is TRBJ2-5 and V is TRBV6-6; D is unresolved. Trimming pared 5 bases from V and 2 bases from J, leaving 12 bases between. CDR3 length equals 14 residues. CDR1 MNHNY and CDR2 SVGAGI come from the germline V gene (reference sequence). The chain's CDR3 is CASSDDIGQETQYF. The CDR3 DNA reads as TGTGCCAGCAGTGACGATATAGGTCAAGAGACCCAGTACTTC.

The rearrangement links TRBV7-9 to TRBJ2-7; TRBD1 aligns across 8 bases. The J segment lost 5 bases and the V segment lost 5 bases, leaving 8 bases of the junction unmatched. The CDR3 covers 14 residues. Germline values: CDR1 SEHNR, CDR2 FQNEAQ (reference sequence). The CDR3 region has the DNA TGTGCCAGCAGCGTATCAGGGGGCCAGAACGAGCAGTACTTC. This gives the protein CASSVSGGQNEQYF.

The CDR3 DNA is TGTGCCAGCAGTTTGTCAGACAATGAGCAGTTCTTC. Translating it yields CASSLSDNEQFF. The rearrangement joins TRBV27 to TRBJ2-1; no reliable D call. Germline loops: CDR1 MNHEY, CDR2 SMNVEV (reference sequence). The CDR3 loop spans 12 amino acids. The V end was cut by 3 bases, the J end by 5 bases, with 5 bases between.

The chain couples TRBV27 to TRBJ2-7; D not resolved. Per germline, CDR1 MNHEY and CDR2 SMNVEV (reference sequence). V was shortened by 1 base and J by 3 bases, with 10 bases between the two germline ends. The CDR3 loop spans 14 amino acids. CDR3 nucleotides: TGTGCCAGCAGTTTATTACCAACGGGCTACGAGCAGTACTTC. Protein sequence: CASSLLPTGYEQYF.

The V call is TRBV7-9, the J call TRBJ2-7; D remains unclear. V gave up 3 bases and J gave up 6 bases, with 6 bases separating them. CDR3 size: 11 residues. The germline V gene has CDR1 SEHNR and CDR2 FQNEAQ (reference sequence). The DNA for the CDR3 is TGTGCCAGCAGCTTCGGTCTCGAGCAGTACTTC. Amino acids: CASSFGLEQYF.

This clone was counted once. The chain combines TRBV4-3 with TRBJ2-1; tentative D call: TRBD1 (8 bases). The CDR3 loop spans 17 amino acids. CDR1 and CDR2 from the germline V gene are LGHNA and YSLEER. Trimming stripped 0 bases from V and 8 bases from J, with 20 bases between. The CDR3 sequence is CASSQDERDRFIHEQFF. CDR3 in DNA: TGCGCCAGCAGCCAAGATGAGCGGGACAGGTTTATCCATGAGCAGTTCTTC.

The DNA for the CDR3 is TGTGCCAGGACTCAGGGACTCCTCACAGATACGCAGTATTTT. Protein product: CARTQGLLTDTQYF. The J gene is TRBJ2-3, the V gene TRBV2; D perhaps matches TRBD2 (6 bases). The CDR3 covers 14 residues. Trimming shortened V by 9 bases and J by 2 bases, and 15 bases separated the two germline ends. Per the germline V gene, CDR1 is SNHLY and CDR2 is FYNNEI.

The chain employs TRBV4-1 and TRBJ2-3, with D unclear. V lost 4 bases and J 2 bases, leaving 16 bases between the germline ends. Per the germline V gene, CDR1 is MGHRA and CDR2 is YSYEKL. The CDR3 consists of 16 residues. In DNA, the CDR3 is TGCGCCAGCAGCCCCCCGATTCGGGCAGCCACAGATACGCAGTATTTT. Translating it yields CASSPPIRAATDTQYF.